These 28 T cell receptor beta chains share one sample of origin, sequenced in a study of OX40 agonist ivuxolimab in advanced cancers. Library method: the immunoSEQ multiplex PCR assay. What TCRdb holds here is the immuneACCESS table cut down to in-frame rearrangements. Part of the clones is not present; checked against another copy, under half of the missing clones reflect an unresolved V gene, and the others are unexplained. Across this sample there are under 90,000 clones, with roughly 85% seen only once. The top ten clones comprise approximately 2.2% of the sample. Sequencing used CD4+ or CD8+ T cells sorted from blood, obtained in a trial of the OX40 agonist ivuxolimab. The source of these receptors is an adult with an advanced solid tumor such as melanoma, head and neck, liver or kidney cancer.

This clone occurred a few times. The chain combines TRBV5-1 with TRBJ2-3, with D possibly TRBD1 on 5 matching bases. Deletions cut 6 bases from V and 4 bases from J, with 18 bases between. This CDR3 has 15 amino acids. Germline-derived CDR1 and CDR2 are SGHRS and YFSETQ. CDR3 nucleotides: TGCGCCAGCACAAGGGGCAGCCCTGGTGCAGATACGCAGTATTTT. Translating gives CASTRGSPGADTQYF.

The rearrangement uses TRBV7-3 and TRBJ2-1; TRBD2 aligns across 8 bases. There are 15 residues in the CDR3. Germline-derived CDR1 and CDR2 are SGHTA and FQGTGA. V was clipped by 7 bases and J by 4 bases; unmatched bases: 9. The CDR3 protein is CASTRGGGGYNEQFF. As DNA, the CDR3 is TGTGCCAGCACCCGAGGTGGCGGGGGGTACAATGAGCAGTTCTTC.

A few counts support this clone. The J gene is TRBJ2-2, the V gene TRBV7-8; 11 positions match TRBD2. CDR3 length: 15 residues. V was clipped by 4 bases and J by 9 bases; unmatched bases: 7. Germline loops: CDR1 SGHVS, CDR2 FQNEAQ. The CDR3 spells CASSSPTSGNWELFF. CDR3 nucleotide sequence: TGTGCCAGCAGCTCTCCGACTAGCGGGAACTGGGAGCTGTTTTTT.

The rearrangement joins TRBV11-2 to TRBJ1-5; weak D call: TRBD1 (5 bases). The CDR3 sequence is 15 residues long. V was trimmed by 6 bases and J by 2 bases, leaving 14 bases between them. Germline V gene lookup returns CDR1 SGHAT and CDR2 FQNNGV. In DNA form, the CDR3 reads TGTGCCAGCAGTGAGGGGCAAGTGGGCAATCAGCCCCAGCATTTT. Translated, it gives CASSEGQVGNQPQHF.

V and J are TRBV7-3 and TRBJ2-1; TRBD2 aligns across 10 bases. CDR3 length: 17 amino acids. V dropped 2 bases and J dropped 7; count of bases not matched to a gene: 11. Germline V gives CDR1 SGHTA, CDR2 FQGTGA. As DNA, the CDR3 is TGTGCCAGCAGCTTACAGCCGGCTAGCGGGAGCAGTAATGAGCAGTTCTTC. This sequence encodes CASSLQPASGSSNEQFF.

The CDR3 reads CASSYGQGAYEQYF. DNA of the CDR3: TGTGCCAGCAGTTACGGCCAGGGAGCCTACGAGCAGTACTTC. The chain combines TRBV6-5 with TRBJ2-7, with D perhaps given as TRBD1 or TRBD2 (5 bases each). The ends were cut back, 2 bases at V and 2 bases at J, with 10 bases in the middle. Germline values: CDR1 MNHEY, CDR2 SVGAGI. The CDR3 extends over 14 amino acids.

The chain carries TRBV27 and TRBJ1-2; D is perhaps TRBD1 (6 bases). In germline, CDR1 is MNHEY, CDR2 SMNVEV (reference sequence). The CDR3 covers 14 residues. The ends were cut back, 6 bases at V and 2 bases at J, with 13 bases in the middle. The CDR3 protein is CASRDTGTNYGYTF. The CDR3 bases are TGTGCCAGCAGAGACACAGGGACGAACTATGGCTACACCTTC.

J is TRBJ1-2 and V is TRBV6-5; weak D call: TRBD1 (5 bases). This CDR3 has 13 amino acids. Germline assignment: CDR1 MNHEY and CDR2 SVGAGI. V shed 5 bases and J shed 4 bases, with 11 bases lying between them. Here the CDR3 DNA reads TGTGCCAGCAGTCCCTTTAGGGGCTATGGCTACACCTTC. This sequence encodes CASSPFRGYGYTF.

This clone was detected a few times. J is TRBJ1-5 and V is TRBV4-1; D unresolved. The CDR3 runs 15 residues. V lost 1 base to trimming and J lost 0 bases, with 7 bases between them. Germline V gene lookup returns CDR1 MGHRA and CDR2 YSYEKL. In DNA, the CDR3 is TGCGCCAGCAGCCAAGGCGCTACTAGCAATCAGCCCCAGCATTTT. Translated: CASSQGATSNQPQHF.

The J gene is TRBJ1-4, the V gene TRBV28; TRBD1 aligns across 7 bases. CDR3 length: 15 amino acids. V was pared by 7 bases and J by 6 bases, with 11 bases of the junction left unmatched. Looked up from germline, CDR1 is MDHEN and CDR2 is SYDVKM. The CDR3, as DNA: TGTGCCAGCATCCCCACCGGGACAGATTATGAAAAACTGTTTTTT. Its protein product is CASIPTGTDYEKLFF.

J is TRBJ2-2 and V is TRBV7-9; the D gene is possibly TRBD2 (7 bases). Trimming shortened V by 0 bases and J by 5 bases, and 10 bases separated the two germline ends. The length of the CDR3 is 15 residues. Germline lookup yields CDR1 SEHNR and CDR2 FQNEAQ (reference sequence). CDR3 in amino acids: CASSLAGGGTGELFF. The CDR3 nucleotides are TGTGCCAGCAGCTTAGCGGGAGGGGGAACCGGGGAGCTGTTTTTT. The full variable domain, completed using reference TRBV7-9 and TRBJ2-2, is DTGVSQNPRHKITKRGQNVTFRCDPISEHNRLYWYRQTLGQGPEFLTYFQNEAQLEKSRLLSDRFSAERPKGSFSTLEIQRTEQGDSAMYLCASSLAGGGTGELFFGEGSRLTVL.

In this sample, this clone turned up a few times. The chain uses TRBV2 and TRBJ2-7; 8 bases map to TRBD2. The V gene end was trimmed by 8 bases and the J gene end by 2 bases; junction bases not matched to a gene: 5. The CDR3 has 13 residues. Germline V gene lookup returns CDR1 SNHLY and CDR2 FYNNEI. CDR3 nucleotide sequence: TGTGCCAGCCAACTAGCGGTTACCTACGAGCAGTACTTC. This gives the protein CASQLAVTYEQYF.

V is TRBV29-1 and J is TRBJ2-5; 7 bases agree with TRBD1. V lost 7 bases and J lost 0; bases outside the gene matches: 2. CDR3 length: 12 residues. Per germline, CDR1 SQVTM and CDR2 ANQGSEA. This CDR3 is CSAGQYQETQYF. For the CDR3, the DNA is TGCAGCGCGGGACAGTACCAAGAGACCCAGTACTTC.

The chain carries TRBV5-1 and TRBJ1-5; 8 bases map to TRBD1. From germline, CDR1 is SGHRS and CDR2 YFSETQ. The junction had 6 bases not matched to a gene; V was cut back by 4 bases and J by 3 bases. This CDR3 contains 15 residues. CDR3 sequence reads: CASSPGQGTNQPQHF. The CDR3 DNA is TGCGCCAGCAGCCCAGGACAGGGAACCAATCAGCCCCAGCATTTT.

CDR3 DNA: TGTGCCAGCAGTTTATCGAGGGGGAGGGACTATGGCTACACCTTC. Encoded protein: CASSLSRGRDYGYTF. The V call is TRBV27, the J call TRBJ1-2; tentatively, D is TRBD1 (6 bases). The CDR3 loop spans 15 amino acids. Per germline, CDR1 MNHEY and CDR2 SMNVEV (reference sequence). Trimming pared 0 bases from V and 3 bases from J, leaving 11 bases between.

CDR3: CASSFSRRGNEQFF. CDR3 in DNA: TGTGCCAGCAGTTTCTCGAGAAGGGGAAATGAGCAGTTCTTC. The chain has TRBV6-5 and TRBJ2-1; D may be TRBD1 (5 bases). Germline V lookup: CDR1 MNHEY, CDR2 SVGAGI. This CDR3 is built from 14 residues. Trimming removed 4 bases from V and 7 bases from J, with 14 bases in between.

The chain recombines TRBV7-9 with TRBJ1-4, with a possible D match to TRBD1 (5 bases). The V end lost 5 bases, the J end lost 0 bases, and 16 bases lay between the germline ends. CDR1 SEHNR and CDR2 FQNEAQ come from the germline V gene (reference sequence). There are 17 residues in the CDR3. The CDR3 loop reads CASSTFRGEATNEKLFF. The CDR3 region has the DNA TGTGCCAGCAGCACCTTCCGAGGGGAAGCAACTAATGAAAAACTGTTTTTT.

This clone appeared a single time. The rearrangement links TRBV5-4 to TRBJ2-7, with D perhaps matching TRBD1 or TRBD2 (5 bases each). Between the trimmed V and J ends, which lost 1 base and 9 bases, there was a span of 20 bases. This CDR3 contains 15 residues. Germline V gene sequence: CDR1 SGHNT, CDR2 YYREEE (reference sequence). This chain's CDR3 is CASSLSLSRGNGQYF. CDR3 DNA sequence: TGTGCCAGCAGCTTGTCCCTTTCGAGGGGAAACGGGCAGTACTTC. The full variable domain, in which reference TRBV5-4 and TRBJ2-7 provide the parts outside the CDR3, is ETGVTQSPTHLIKTRGQQVTLRCSSQSGHNTVSWYQQALGQGPQFIFQYYREEENGRGNFPPRFSGLQFPNYSSELNVNALELDDSALYLCASSLSLSRGNGQYFGPGTRLTVT.

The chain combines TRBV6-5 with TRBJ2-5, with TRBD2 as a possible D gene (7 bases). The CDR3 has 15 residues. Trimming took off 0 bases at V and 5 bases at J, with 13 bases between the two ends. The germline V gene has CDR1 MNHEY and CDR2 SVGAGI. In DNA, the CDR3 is TGTGCCAGCAGTTACTCGGGGGGGGCTGCTGAGACCCAGTACTTC. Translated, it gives CASSYSGGAAETQYF.

In DNA form, the CDR3 reads TGCGCCACCCCCCTTGGGGGGGAGCAGTACTTC. Its protein product is CATPLGGEQYF. The chain recombines TRBV5-1 with TRBJ2-7, with D possibly matching TRBD2 (6 bases). In germline, CDR1 is SGHRS, CDR2 YFSETQ. This CDR3 region has 11 residues. Trimming removed 9 bases from V and 7 bases from J, with 14 bases in between.

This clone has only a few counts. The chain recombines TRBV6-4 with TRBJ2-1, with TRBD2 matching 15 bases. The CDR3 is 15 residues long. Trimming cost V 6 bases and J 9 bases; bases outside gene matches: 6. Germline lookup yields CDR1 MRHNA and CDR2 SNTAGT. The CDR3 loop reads CASSHAGLAGGEQFF. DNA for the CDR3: TGTGCCAGCAGCCACGCGGGACTAGCGGGAGGTGAGCAGTTCTTC.

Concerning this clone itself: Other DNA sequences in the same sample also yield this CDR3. CDR3 residues: CASSPTGGYEQYF. The CDR3 DNA reads TGTGCCAGCTCACCAACAGGGGGGTACGAGCAGTACTTC. The rearrangement links TRBV18 to TRBJ2-7; 8 positions match TRBD1. There are 13 residues in the CDR3. Germline CDR1 and CDR2: KGHSH and LQKENI. The V segment lost 2 bases and the J segment 4 bases; nucleotides outside the gene matches: 1.

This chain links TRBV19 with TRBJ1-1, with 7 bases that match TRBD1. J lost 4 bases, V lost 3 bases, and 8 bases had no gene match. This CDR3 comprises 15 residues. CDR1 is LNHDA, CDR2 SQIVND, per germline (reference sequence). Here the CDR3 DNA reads TGTGCCAGTAGTATTAGTCCCCCAGGGGGCACTGAAGCTTTCTTT. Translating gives CASSISPPGGTEAFF. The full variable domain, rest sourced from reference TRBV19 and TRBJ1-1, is DGGITQSPKYLFRKEGQNVTLSCEQNLNHDAMYWYRQDPGQGLRLIYYSQIVNDFQKGDIAEGYSVSREKKESFPLTVTSAQKNPTAFYLCASSISPPGGTEAFFGQGTRLTVV.

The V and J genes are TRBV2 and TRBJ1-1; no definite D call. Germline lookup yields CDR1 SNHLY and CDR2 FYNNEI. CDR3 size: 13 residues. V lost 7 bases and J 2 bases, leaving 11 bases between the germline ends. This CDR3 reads CASNWRDNTEAFF. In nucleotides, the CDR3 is TGTGCCAGCAACTGGAGGGATAACACTGAAGCTTTCTTT.

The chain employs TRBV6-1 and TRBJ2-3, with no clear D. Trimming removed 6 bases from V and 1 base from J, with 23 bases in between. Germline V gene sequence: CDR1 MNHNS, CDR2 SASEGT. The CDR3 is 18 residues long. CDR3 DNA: TGTGCCAGCAGGGAATCGCGCCGACCTCCCCCTCGCACAGATACGCAGTATTTT. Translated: CASRESRRPPPRTDTQYF.

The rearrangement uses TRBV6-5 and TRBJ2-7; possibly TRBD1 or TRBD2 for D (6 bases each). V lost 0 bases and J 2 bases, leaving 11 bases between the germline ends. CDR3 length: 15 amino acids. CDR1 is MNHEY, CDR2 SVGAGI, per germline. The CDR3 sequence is CASSYSKGGPYEQYF. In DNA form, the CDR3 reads TGTGCCAGCAGTTACTCGAAGGGGGGTCCCTACGAGCAGTACTTC.

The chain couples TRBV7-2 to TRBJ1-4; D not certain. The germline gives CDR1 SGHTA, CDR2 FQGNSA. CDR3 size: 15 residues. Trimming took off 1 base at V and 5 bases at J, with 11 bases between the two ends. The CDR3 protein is CASSLVADLNEKLFF. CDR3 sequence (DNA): TGTGCCAGCAGCTTAGTAGCGGACCTAAATGAAAAACTGTTTTTT.

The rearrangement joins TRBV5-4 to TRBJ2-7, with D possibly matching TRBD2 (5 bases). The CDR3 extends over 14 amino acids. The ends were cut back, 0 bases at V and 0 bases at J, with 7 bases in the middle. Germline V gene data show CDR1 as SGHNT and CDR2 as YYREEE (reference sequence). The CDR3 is CASSLAEGSYEQYF. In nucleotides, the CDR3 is TGTGCCAGCAGCTTGGCCGAGGGCTCCTACGAGCAGTACTTC.